This T cell receptor beta chain emerged from a study of T cell responses to AZD1222 COVID-19 vaccine. CDR3 length: 16 amino acids. The junction had 11 bases not matched to a gene; V was cut back by 5 bases and J by 5 bases. In germline, CDR1 is SGHTA, CDR2 FQGTGA. Some clones are missing from TCRdb's copy, which holds only in-frame ones; the method was immunoSEQ multiplex PCR. This table has about 75,000 clones, around 88% appearing once. The material was peripheral blood, obtained 28 days after the second dose of the MenACWY control vaccine. V and J are TRBV7-3 and TRBJ2-1; 8 bases are a match to TRBD2. This receptor was obtained from an adult who received the MenACWY meningococcal vaccine as a control. The CDR3 sequence is CASSPLGGLVNNEQFF. The CDR3 bases are TGTGCCAGCAGCCCCCTTGGGGGACTAGTGAACAATGAGCAGTTCTTC.